The source of this T cell receptor (beta chain) is a study of blood T cell repertoires in COVID-19 (dated by TCRdb to the early 2020s). In terms of the full investigation: Samples from collaborators originated in the United States, Italy and Spain and spanned both the acute and convalescent phases of COVID-19. The material from the prospective study consisted of cDNA or gDNA derived from T cells, B-cell-depleted T cells, or PBMCs. Subjects who had been exposed to COVID-19, were actively infected with it, or had recovered from it provided the deeply sampled blood TCRbeta repertoires that made up the dataset. The repertoires were made available in a free public database intended to serve as a resource for research on the immune response to SARS-CoV-2. The samples were drawn from two sources: the first 160 participants of the ongoing ImmuneRACE study, and some 1,300 subjects contributed by 6 global collaborators. A de-identified subject ID, COVID-19 status, age in years and sex were almost always included in the sample metadata. Where available, HLA class I and class II types were taken from metadata supplied by the sample provider and were not determined by assay-based typing. Summary of the overall study and its limitations: The quantity of clinical and demographic metadata differed by source and by participant and was supplied without curation.

Collaborating institutions collected whole blood in K2EDTA tubes following their own protocols. For TCRbeta analysis, collaborator samples were shipped as frozen whole blood, as isolated PBMCs, or as DNA extracted from either sample type. TCRbeta CDR3 regions were amplified from genomic DNA by means of the immunoSEQ Assay, a bias-controlled multiplex PCR. The original methods were these. Nucleated cell counts per sample were estimated from amplification of reference gene primers within the assay. To quantify the absolute abundance of each unique TCRbeta CDR3 rearrangement, sequence reads were collapsed and filtered. For each sample, productive Simpson clonality was calculated as the square root of Simpson's diversity index across productive rearrangements. Imported from immuneACCESS, the table was reduced by TCRdb to in-frame sequences with V and J called. These copies leave out some clones; in studies compared against another copy, an unresolved V gene accounts for under half, and the cause of the remainder is not known. D and trimming were read from the DNA, whereas the V and J calls and clone size are those reported in that table. This sample has over 150,000 clones in its table, and under 85% of those were observed once. The leading ten clones occupy 6.5% to 8.5% of the sample.

Remarks on this clone: Its antigen specificity is not known. Base qualities are not at hand, and no much larger clone is one base apart.

From its cysteine to its phenylalanine, the CDR3 spans 12 amino acids. Left in the record is the CDR3 DNA by itself, 36 bases read in frame from the first base. According to the germline V gene, CDR1 reads KGHSH and CDR2 reads LQKENI. V and J are truncated by 6 bases and 2 bases respectively, leaving an intervening sequence of 5 bases. The sequence links TRBV18 to TRBJ1-3; the D gene is not confidently resolved. The receptor was derived from a human donor in a cohort sampled during active COVID-19. The sample taken for sequencing was peripheral blood. The nucleotide sequence reads as follows: TGTGCCAGCTCCCATCCTGGAAACACCATATATTTT. The translation is CASSHPGNTIYF. The variable domain in full, with residues beyond the CDR3 obtained from the reference TRBV18 and TRBJ1-3 genes, is NAGVMQNPRHLVRRRGQEARLRCSPMKGHSHVYWYRQLPEEGLKFMVYLQKENIIDESGMPKERFSAEFPKEGPSILRIQQVVRGDSAAYFCASSHPGNTIYFGEGSWLTVV.